The 21 T cell receptor beta chains presented below share a single source sample, sequenced in a study of cytomegalovirus exposure and HLA in healthy donors. Primers included in the PCR were 60 Vbeta and 13 Jbeta primers. Libraries were prepared by immunoSEQ multiplex PCR; TCRdb keeps only in-frame clonotypes and omits some of them. The table has about 130,000 clones, over 75% seen once. Source material: PBMCs. These receptors originate from a male donor in good health and CMV-seropositive.

V usage is TRBV18 and J usage is TRBJ2-7; possible D gene TRBD2, 6 bases. This CDR3 is built from 14 residues. Trimming shortened V by 1 base and J by 2 bases, and 9 bases separated the two germline ends. The germline V gene encodes CDR1 KGHSH and CDR2 LQKENI. In DNA form, the CDR3 reads TGTGCCAGCTCACCACTGGGACTGCCCTACGAGCAGTACTTC. Translation gives CASSPLGLPYEQYF.

The chain uses TRBV7-9 and TRBJ2-7; weak D call: TRBD2 (6 bases). The germline V gene has CDR1 SEHNR and CDR2 FQNEAQ (reference sequence). V lost 5 bases, J lost 2 bases, and 13 bases lay in between. The CDR3 length is 14 residues. CDR3 loop: CASSPSEGAYEQYF. Here the CDR3 DNA reads TGTGCCAGCAGCCCCTCGGAGGGCGCCTACGAGCAGTACTTC.

This CDR3 reads CASNAGTGNSPLHF. As DNA, the CDR3 is TGTGCCAGCAACGCCGGGACAGGGAATTCACCCCTCCACTTT. V is TRBV5-6 and J is TRBJ1-6; 9 nucleotides align to TRBD1. Germline lookup yields CDR1 SGHDT and CDR2 YYEEEE. Germline trimming cut 6 bases from V and 7 bases from J; bases unmatched to any gene: 5. The CDR3 contains 14 residues.

For this clone: The junction does not match germline at one end; this may be a read error. The CDR3, as DNA: TGTTCCAGCAGCCAATCGACAGGGGGCTATTACGAGCAGTACTTC. This gives the protein CSSSQSTGGYYEQYF. The chain recombines TRBV7-9 with TRBJ2-7; 10 bases line up with TRBD1. The CDR3 length is 15 residues. CDR1 is SEHNR, CDR2 FQNEAQ, per germline (reference sequence).

A few counts support this clone. The chain combines TRBV6-4 with TRBJ1-1; possibly TRBD1 for D (6 bases). The CDR3 is 14 residues long. The V and J ends lost 2 bases and 1 base respectively, with 8 bases between them. Germline V gene lookup returns CDR1 MRHNA and CDR2 SNTAGT. CDR3 sequence reads: CASSDEGGNTEAFF. CDR3 in DNA: TGTGCCAGCAGTGACGAAGGGGGGAACACTGAAGCTTTCTTT.

The chain links TRBV7-8 to TRBJ1-2; D is ambiguous. The CDR3 runs to 13 residues. V lost 0 bases and J lost 2, with 4 bases in between. Germline V CDR1 and CDR2: SGHVS, FQNEAQ. The CDR3, as DNA: TGTGCCAGCAGCTTAGCTTCGAACTATGGCTACACCTTC. It yields the protein CASSLASNYGYTF.

The rearrangement joins TRBV30 to TRBJ2-1, with D hard to call. Trimming pared 8 bases from V and 4 bases from J, leaving 15 bases between. Germline V gives CDR1 GTSNPN, CDR2 SVGIG (reference sequence). This CDR3 is built from 13 residues. CDR3 in DNA: TGTGCCCAGAGAGGCAAAAATTACAATGAGCAGTTCTTC. Protein product: CAQRGKNYNEQFF.

The chain couples TRBV5-1 to TRBJ1-2, with TRBD1 identical over 12 bases. With 4 bases clipped from V and 9 bases from J, the junction kept 7 bases outside the gene matches. Germline V lookup: CDR1 SGHRS, CDR2 YFSETQ. This CDR3 has 14 residues. CDR3 coding DNA: TGCGCCAGCAGCGCGGGGACAGGGGGCGAGCGCTACACCTTC. This gives the protein CASSAGTGGERYTF.

The V gene is TRBV5-1, the J gene TRBJ2-5; D may be TRBD2 (6 bases). With 6 bases removed from V and 0 bases from J, the gap between germline ends came to 9 bases. The CDR3 contains 13 residues. The germline gives CDR1 SGHRS, CDR2 YFSETQ. CDR3 sequence: CASKAGNQETQYF. The DNA for the CDR3 is TGCGCCAGCAAGGCGGGGAACCAAGAGACCCAGTACTTC.

This clone was counted once. The chain has TRBV15 and TRBJ1-1; D gene ambiguous. V was pared by 0 bases and J by 1 base, with 3 bases between. The CDR3 is made up of 13 amino acids. Per germline, CDR1 LNHNV and CDR2 YYDKDF (reference sequence). CDR3: CATSRDRNTEAFF. The CDR3 coding sequence is TGTGCCACCAGCAGAGACAGGAACACTGAAGCTTTCTTT.

The V and J genes are TRBV5-4 and TRBJ2-1; 7 nucleotides agree with TRBD1. Germline loops: CDR1 SGHNT, CDR2 YYREEE (reference sequence). CDR3 length: 14 amino acids. The J segment lost 6 bases and the V segment lost 3 bases, leaving 6 bases of the junction unmatched. The CDR3 sequence: CASSSPRDSNEQFF. The CDR3 DNA reads as TGTGCCAGCAGCTCACCCCGGGACAGCAATGAGCAGTTCTTC.

The gene calls are TRBV28 and TRBJ1-2; 7 bases match TRBD1. Germline V CDR1 and CDR2: MDHEN, SYDVKM. Trimming took 6 bases from V and 0 from J; bases not matched to a gene: 16. The CDR3 spans 18 residues. The CDR3 DNA is TGTGCCAGCAGGGGAAACAGGGGCCCCATCTTAACTAACTATGGCTACACCTTC. This sequence encodes CASRGNRGPILTNYGYTF.

The genes are TRBV28 and TRBJ2-7, with D maybe TRBD1 (5 bases). From germline, CDR1 is MDHEN and CDR2 SYDVKM. The CDR3 runs to 15 residues. The germline V and J ends were trimmed by 3 bases and 2 bases, with 14 bases remaining between them. CDR3 sequence (DNA): TGTGCCAGCAGTTTGGTGGCAGGGAAGCCCTACGAGCAGTACTTC. It yields the protein CASSLVAGKPYEQYF.

CDR3 sequence reads: CASSQTGTARNTIYF. The CDR3 region has the DNA TGTGCCAGCAGCCAGACCGGGACTGCTCGCAACACCATATATTTT. J is TRBJ1-3 and V is TRBV5-5, with D possibly matching TRBD1 (5 bases). The CDR3 covers 15 residues. Deletions cut 4 bases from V and 7 bases from J, with 18 bases between. From germline, CDR1 is SGHKS and CDR2 YYEKEE (reference sequence). Full variable domain (remainder filled in from reference TRBV5-5 and TRBJ1-3): DAGVTQSPTHLIKTRGQQVTLRCSPISGHKSVSWYQQVLGQGPQFIFQYYEKEERGRGNFPDRFSARQFPNYSSELNVNALLLGDSALYLCASSQTGTARNTIYFGEGSWLTVV.

The chain combines TRBV9 with TRBJ1-1, with a tentative D call TRBD1 (6 bases). V lost 0 bases to trimming and J lost 7 bases, with 10 bases between them. The length of the CDR3 is 13 residues. Germline V gene data show CDR1 as SGDLS and CDR2 as YYNGEE. For the CDR3, the DNA is TGTGCCAGCAGCGTAGATGGGGGCGGTGAAGCTTTCTTT. This encodes CASSVDGGGEAFF.

The chain employs TRBV28 and TRBJ1-1; D is perhaps TRBD1 (6 bases). This CDR3 is built from 14 residues. Germline V gene lookup returns CDR1 MDHEN and CDR2 SYDVKM. V was clipped by 5 bases and J by 0 bases, with 10 bases between them. The CDR3, as DNA: TGTGCCAGCAGTGTGGGACAAATGAACACTGAAGCTTTCTTT. It encodes CASSVGQMNTEAFF.

The table lists this clone with a count of one. The chain joins TRBV7-8 to TRBJ2-7, with a possible D match to TRBD1 (5 bases). The CDR3 is made up of 15 amino acids. Germline values: CDR1 SGHVS, CDR2 FQNEAQ. Trimming left V 5 bases short and J 1 base short, with 15 bases between. CDR3 DNA: TGTGCCAGCAGCCCAGCCCTGGGGCCTTCCTACGAGCAGTACTTC. Translating it yields CASSPALGPSYEQYF.

Of note for this clone: The sample holds other DNA sequences that translate to the same CDR3. The chain links TRBV28 to TRBJ2-3; TRBD2 aligns across 10 bases. The CDR3 contains 14 residues. Germline values: CDR1 MDHEN, CDR2 SYDVKM. V lost 6 bases and J lost 2; bases outside the gene matches: 2. The CDR3 nucleotides are TGTGCCAGCAGCCTAGCGGGGGACACAGATACGCAGTATTTT. Amino acid sequence: CASSLAGDTDTQYF.

CDR3 nucleotide sequence: TGTGCCAGCAGTTCGACTAGCGGGAGGACCCTACGAGAGCAGTACTTC. Protein sequence: CASSSTSGRTLREQYF. This chain connects TRBV6-5 to TRBJ2-7; 13 nucleotides line up with TRBD2. Germline trimming cut 4 bases from V and 7 bases from J; bases unmatched to any gene: 10. This CDR3 is built from 16 residues. Germline CDR1 reads MNHEY; CDR2 reads SVGAGI.

The chain joins TRBV29-1 to TRBJ1-1; unclear D gene. V lost 5 bases and J lost 3, with 7 bases in between. The CDR3 runs to 11 residues. The germline gives CDR1 SQVTM, CDR2 ANQGSEA. The DNA of the CDR3 is TGCAGCGTTATCGAGTACACTGAAGCTTTCTTT. Protein product: CSVIEYTEAFF.

The gene calls are TRBV4-2 and TRBJ2-7; D is possibly TRBD2 (5 bases). Trimming shortened V by 1 base and J by 5 bases, and 9 bases separated the two germline ends. Looked up from germline, CDR1 is LGHNA and CDR2 is YNFKEQ. This CDR3 comprises 13 residues. CDR3 protein: CASSQVSVDEQYF. CDR3 DNA sequence: TGTGCCAGCAGCCAAGTTAGCGTCGACGAGCAGTACTTC.